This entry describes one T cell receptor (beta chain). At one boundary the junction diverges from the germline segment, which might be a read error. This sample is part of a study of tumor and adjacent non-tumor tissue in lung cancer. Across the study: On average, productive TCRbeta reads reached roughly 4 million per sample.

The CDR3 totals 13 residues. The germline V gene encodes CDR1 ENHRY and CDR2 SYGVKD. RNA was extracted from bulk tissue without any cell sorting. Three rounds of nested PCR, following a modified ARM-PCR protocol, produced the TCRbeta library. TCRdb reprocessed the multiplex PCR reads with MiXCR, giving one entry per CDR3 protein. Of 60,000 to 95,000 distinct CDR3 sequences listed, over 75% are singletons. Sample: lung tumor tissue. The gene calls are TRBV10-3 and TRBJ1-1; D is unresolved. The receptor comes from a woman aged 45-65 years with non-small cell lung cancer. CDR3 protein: CAFSEITNTKAFF. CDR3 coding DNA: TGTGCCTTCAGTGAGATAACGAACACTAAAGCTTTCTTT.